This is a list of T cell receptor beta chains from one sample in a study of OX40 agonist ivuxolimab in advanced cancers. Assay: immunoSEQ multiplex PCR; the TCRdb copy retains only in-frame clones and omits some. This sample has 43,000 or so clones; around 88% occur once, and the top ten carry 11% to 15%. This specimen consisted of CD4+ or CD8+ T cells sorted from blood, obtained in a trial of the OX40 agonist ivuxolimab. Source of these receptors: an adult with an advanced solid tumor such as melanoma, head and neck, liver or kidney cancer. The conserved cysteine and the conserved F or W are not part of the CDR3 here. Clone size is given for some rows only: seen once, a few or many times, or a class if the clone is expanded.

TRBJ1-3,TRBV4-1,.,ASSSSGLGNTIY
TRBJ2-1,TRBV30,.,AWSKLAGASNEQF
TRBJ2-7,TRBV10-1,.,ASSDIPSAAPPREGFSTYEQY
TRBJ1-4,TRBV10-3,.,AISEGAPAGNEKLF
TRBJ1-5,TRBV19,.,ASSIRQGPAQPQH
TRBJ1-6,TRBV19,.,ASSITYNSPLH
TRBJ2-6,TRBV25-1,.,ASSDRSWRTGANVLT
TRBJ2-7,TRBV29-1,.,SVPRTGGEQY
TRBJ2-7,TRBV10-2,.,ASRPPLAGGVHEQY
TRBJ1-3,TRBV19,.,ASSTGRGGATGNTIY
TRBJ2-5,TRBV7-2,once,ASSLGGLTYQETQY
TRBJ2-3,TRBV5-1,.,ASSLEGRRTDTQY